Reported below is one T cell receptor beta chain. The antigen it binds to is not known. This sample is part of a study of CXCR3-negative and CXCR3-positive naive CD8 T cells (dated by TCRdb to between 2017 and 2020). Concerning the study at large: In total, some 140 million TRB reads were obtained, corresponding to roughly 1.5 +/- 0.3 million reads per library. Diversity and physicochemical repertoire analyses covered some eleven donors pooled from two independent experiments. For the TRBV-TRBJ cluster analysis, the naive subsets came from roughly 5 donors, while the memory cells came from 3 donors.

Each CD8+ T cell subset was flow-sorted in triplicate, and a few hundred thousand cells per subset were placed directly into RLT lysis buffer. To keep memory contaminants out, a stringent definition of naive CD8+ T cells was applied: CD45RO-CCR7+CD27+CD95-. Peripheral blood mononuclear cells were isolated from buffy coats by standard density gradient centrifugation. Naive CXCR3-negative and CXCR3-positive CD8+ T cells were flow-sorted on a FACSAria III. Total RNA was extracted from sorted cells with an RNeasy Mini Kit. Overall study results and their limits: Because surface CD5, which is linked to self-reactivity in mice, was comparable between the naive subsets, TCR interaction strength was also inferred from TRB CDR3 physicochemical properties. Comparably high repertoire diversity was found in both naive subsets, whereas much lower repertoire diversity was found in memory CD8+ T cells. Freshly isolated PBMCs were used for most assays because CXCR3 expression went down partially after cryopreservation. Compared with CXCR3-negative naive cells, CXCR3-positive naive cells had TRB CDR3s with higher hydrophobicity (lower Kidera factor 4), lower energy, and higher strength and volume indices. Within the same donor, TRBV-TRBJ usage looked similar between naive CXCR3-negative and CXCR3-positive cells, but memory cells had distinct patterns.

Reading from cysteine to phenylalanine, the CDR3 counts 12 amino acids. No DNA appears here. These reads were obtained on a NextSeq 550. The Human TCR Profiling Kit (MiLaboratory) was used to prepare UMI-labeled 5' RACE TRB cDNA libraries. The full amount of extracted RNA was used for cDNA synthesis, and the full amount of resulting cDNA was used for PCR amplification. Libraries were prepared in parallel with an identical number of PCR cycles. On the study's bioinformatics: About 50,000 +/- 10,000 unique UMI-labeled TRB cDNA molecules per library were extracted with MIGEC and MiXCR, with at least two reads per UMI required. An average of roughly 40,000 +/- 10,000 functional in-frame TRB CDR3 nucleotide clonotypes without stop codons was found per library. After each sample was downsampled to 5000 UMI-labeled TRB molecules, VDJtools was used to calculate diversity metrics such as normalized Shannon-Wiener and Chao1. Clonotype-size-weighted physicochemical properties of the central five CDR3 residues (interaction energy, strength, volume and Kidera factor 4) were computed in VDJtools. Through TCRdb reprocessing, the reads give one entry per CDR3 protein sequence; DNA is omitted. The V and J calls follow TCRdb's processing rather than the paper's. This sample's table lists about 130,000 distinct CDR3 sequences. Of the sample, roughly 0.29% falls within the top ten clones.

The TCR sequence derives from a human donor in good health. Some clones in this sample may be carry-over from other donors' samples. Sequencing was performed on naive CXCR3- CD8+ T cells from blood. The sample's cell subset or site label, decoded: CD45RO-CCR7+CD27+CD95- naive CD8+ T cells lacking CXCR3 (TNR3-). This chain is built from TRBV12-3 or TRBV12-4 and TRBJ2-1; no DNA is available, so the TRBD2 call from TCRdb remains unchecked. The CDR3 loop reads CASSLAPLGEFF.